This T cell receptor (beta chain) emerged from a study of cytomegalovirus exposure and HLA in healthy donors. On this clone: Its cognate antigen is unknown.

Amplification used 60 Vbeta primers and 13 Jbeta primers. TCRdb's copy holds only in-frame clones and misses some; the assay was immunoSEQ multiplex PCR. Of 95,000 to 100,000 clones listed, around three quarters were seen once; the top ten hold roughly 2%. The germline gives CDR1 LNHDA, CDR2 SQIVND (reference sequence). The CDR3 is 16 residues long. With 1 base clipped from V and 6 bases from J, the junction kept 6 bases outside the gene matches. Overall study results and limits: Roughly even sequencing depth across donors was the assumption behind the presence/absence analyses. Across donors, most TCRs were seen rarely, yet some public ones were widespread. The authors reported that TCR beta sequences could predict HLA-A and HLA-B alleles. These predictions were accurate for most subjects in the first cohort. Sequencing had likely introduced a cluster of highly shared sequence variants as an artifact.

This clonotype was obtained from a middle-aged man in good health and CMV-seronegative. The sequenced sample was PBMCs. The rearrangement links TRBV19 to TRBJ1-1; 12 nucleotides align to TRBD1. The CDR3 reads CASSIGDRGPRAEAFF. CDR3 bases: TGTGCCAGTAGTATAGGGGACAGGGGGCCGAGAGCTGAAGCTTTCTTT.